This T cell receptor (beta chain) was documented in a study of T cell clones after liver transplantation. The method was immunoSEQ multiplex PCR; TCRdb's version includes in-frame clones alone and lacks a portion of them. The sample has approximately 100,000 clones, under 90% seen once. The TCR comes from a human patient who received a liver transplant. Some T cells could come from the graft donor. This material consisted of CD4+ T cells from blood, taken around 49 months after liver transplant.

CDR3 sequence: CASRGLSGRPEETQYF. In DNA form, the CDR3 reads TGTGCCAGCAGAGGCCTCAGCGGGAGGCCTGAAGAGACCCAGTACTTC. V usage is TRBV2 and J usage is TRBJ2-5, with TRBD2 matching over 9 bases. The junction had 11 bases not matched to a gene; V was cut back by 6 bases and J by 3 bases. This CDR3 has 16 residues. Germline-derived CDR1 and CDR2 are SNHLY and FYNNEI.